The rows below give T cell receptor beta chains drawn from one sample of a study of T cells in tuberculosis. The data were produced by immunoSEQ multiplex PCR, yet TCRdb's version contains in-frame clones alone and is incomplete. The table includes roughly 41,000 clones, about 94% detected once. Sequenced: PBMCs. The receptor set was obtained from a donor between 10 and 35 years old with latent tuberculosis or without tuberculosis infection. Some clones in this sample may be carry-over from other donors' samples. Each CDR3 is given with its conserved first and last residue. The order of the fields is V gene, clone size, D gene, J gene, CDR3 DNA, CDR3 protein. A D gene is named only where the DNA matches it firmly. Part of the rows lack a size; the others show once, few, many or a class for expanded clones.

V gene: TRBV10-2; clone size: NA; D gene: NA; J gene: TRBJ2-4; CDR3 DNA: TGCGCCAGCAGTGTTTGGCAGGGCACAAACATTCAGTACTTC; CDR3 protein: CASSVWQGTNIQYF
V gene: TRBV10-1; clone size: once; D gene: NA; J gene: TRBJ2-1; CDR3 DNA: TGCGCCAGCAGTCCTGGGGAGGAGCAGTTCTTC; CDR3 protein: CASSPGEEQFF
V gene: TRBV30; clone size: NA; D gene: TRBD1; J gene: TRBJ2-1; CDR3 DNA: TGTGCCTGGACCGGGACAGGGGCCTACAATGAGCAGTTCTTC; CDR3 protein: CAWTGTGAYNEQFF
V gene: TRBV5-1; clone size: NA; D gene: NA; J gene: TRBJ2-3; CDR3 DNA: TGCGCCAGCAGCCCCACAGTAGTCCCAGATACGCAGTATTTT; CDR3 protein: CASSPTVVPDTQYF
V gene: TRBV10-1; clone size: NA; D gene: NA; J gene: TRBJ2-7; CDR3 DNA: TGCGCCAGCAGTGAAGGAGGGGTCGACTCCTACGAGCAGTACTTC; CDR3 protein: CASSEGGVDSYEQYF
V gene: TRBV19; clone size: once; D gene: TRBD1; J gene: TRBJ2-7; CDR3 DNA: TGTGCCAGTAGTGCAGAGACAGGGGGCCTATACGAGCAGTACTTC; CDR3 protein: CASSAETGGLYEQYF
V gene: TRBV7-2; clone size: NA; D gene: TRBD1; J gene: TRBJ1-5; CDR3 DNA: TGTGCCAGCAGCGTCACCGGGACAGGGTCTACTCAGCCCCAGCATTTT; CDR3 protein: CASSVTGTGSTQPQHF
V gene: TRBV6-6; clone size: NA; D gene: NA; J gene: TRBJ2-7; CDR3 DNA: TGTGCCAGCAGAGCAGGGGAAAGCGAGCAGTACTTC; CDR3 protein: CASRAGESEQYF
V gene: TRBV7-2; clone size: NA; D gene: TRBD1; J gene: TRBJ1-2; CDR3 DNA: TGTGCCAGCACCCGAAACCGACCTGGGACAGGGGAACATGGCTACACCTTC; CDR3 protein: CASTRNRPGTGEHGYTF
V gene: TRBV19; clone size: few; D gene: TRBD1; J gene: TRBJ1-3; CDR3 DNA: TGTGCCAGTAGTGTACAGGGGACTGGAAACACCATATATTTT; CDR3 protein: CASSVQGTGNTIYF
V gene: TRBV7-2; clone size: NA; D gene: TRBD2; J gene: TRBJ2-3; CDR3 DNA: TGTGCCAGCAGCTTACCCGCTAGCGGGACCCCGATTAGCACAGATACGCAGTATTTT; CDR3 protein: CASSLPASGTPISTDTQYF
V gene: TRBV27; clone size: NA; D gene: TRBD1; J gene: TRBJ2-7; CDR3 DNA: TGTGCCAGCAGTCCACTTTTTGGGACAGGGGACTCCTACGAGCAGTACTTC; CDR3 protein: CASSPLFGTGDSYEQYF
V gene: TRBV30; clone size: NA; D gene: TRBD2; J gene: TRBJ2-3; CDR3 DNA: TGTGCCTGGAGCGCAGGCGTAGGACTAGCGGGGACTTCAGATACGCAGTATTTT; CDR3 protein: CAWSAGVGLAGTSDTQYF
V gene: TRBV5-1; clone size: NA; D gene: TRBD1; J gene: TRBJ2-7; CDR3 DNA: TGCGCCAGCAGCTCCGGGACAGGGATGGGGGAGCAGTACTTC; CDR3 protein: CASSSGTGMGEQYF
V gene: TRBV9; clone size: once; D gene: NA; J gene: TRBJ1-2; CDR3 DNA: TGTGCCAGCAGCGTAGGGGAGTCCCACCCTCGTAACTATGGCTACACCTTC; CDR3 protein: CASSVGESHPRNYGYTF
V gene: TRBV9; clone size: NA; D gene: NA; J gene: TRBJ1-3; CDR3 DNA: TGTGCCAGCAGCGTAAGGGACAACCTCTCTGGAAACACCATATATTTT; CDR3 protein: CASSVRDNLSGNTIYF
V gene: TRBV18; clone size: NA; D gene: TRBD1; J gene: TRBJ1-2; CDR3 DNA: TGTGCCAGCTCACCATGGACAGGCCAGTCTAACTATGGCTACACCTTC; CDR3 protein: CASSPWTGQSNYGYTF
V gene: TRBV27; clone size: NA; D gene: NA; J gene: TRBJ1-4; CDR3 DNA: TGTGCCAGCAGTTACGGGGGGGGAGCTAATGAAAAACTGTTTTTT; CDR3 protein: CASSYGGGANEKLFF
V gene: TRBV4-3; clone size: NA; D gene: TRBD1; J gene: TRBJ1-2; CDR3 DNA: TGCGCCAGCAGCCATCCCGACAGGGGCCATGGCTACACCTTC; CDR3 protein: CASSHPDRGHGYTF
V gene: TRBV27; clone size: NA; D gene: NA; J gene: TRBJ1-6; CDR3 DNA: TGTGCCAGCAGTTTAAGGAGTGGGAGGACGGTGAGCTCCTATAATTCACCCCTCCACTTT; CDR3 protein: CASSLRSGRTVSSYNSPLHF
V gene: TRBV4-1; clone size: NA; D gene: NA; J gene: TRBJ2-1; CDR3 DNA: TGCGCCAGCAGCCAAGTAGATACAGCCTACAATGAGCAGTTCTTC; CDR3 protein: CASSQVDTAYNEQFF
V gene: TRBV9; clone size: NA; D gene: TRBD1; J gene: TRBJ2-2; CDR3 DNA: TGTGCCAGCGGGAGTCAACAGGGGGCAGGCACCGGGGAGCTGTTTTTT; CDR3 protein: CASGSQQGAGTGELFF
V gene: TRBV4-3; clone size: NA; D gene: NA; J gene: TRBJ1-5; CDR3 DNA: TGCGCCAGCAGCCAAGGATCGGTTGGCAATCAGCCCCAGCATTTT; CDR3 protein: CASSQGSVGNQPQHF
V gene: TRBV2; clone size: NA; D gene: NA; J gene: TRBJ2-5; CDR3 DNA: TGTGCCAGCACCGAAGGGGGTTTCGGGGAGACCCAGTACTTC; CDR3 protein: CASTEGGFGETQYF
V gene: TRBV5-1; clone size: NA; D gene: NA; J gene: TRBJ2-2; CDR3 DNA: TGCGCCAGCAGCTGGACTTGGGACGGGGAGCTGTTTTTT; CDR3 protein: CASSWTWDGELFF
V gene: TRBV27; clone size: NA; D gene: NA; J gene: TRBJ1-2; CDR3 DNA: TGTGCCAGCAGTACCACTGACCTGGGGAGGGGCTACACCTTC; CDR3 protein: CASSTTDLGRGYTF
V gene: TRBV4-3; clone size: NA; D gene: NA; J gene: TRBJ1-4; CDR3 DNA: TGCGCCAGCAGCCAAGAGGAAGGCAGGAAGAATGAAAAACTGTTTTTT; CDR3 protein: CASSQEEGRKNEKLFF
V gene: TRBV11-2; clone size: NA; D gene: TRBD1; J gene: TRBJ2-2; CDR3 DNA: TGTGCCAGCAGCCCAGGACAGGGGGCCGGGGAGCTGTTTTTT; CDR3 protein: CASSPGQGAGELFF
V gene: TRBV9; clone size: once; D gene: NA; J gene: TRBJ1-1; CDR3 DNA: TGTGCCAGCAGCGTAGGAGGATATAGGCCCATGAACACTGAAGCTTTCTTT; CDR3 protein: CASSVGGYRPMNTEAFF
V gene: TRBV5-6; clone size: once; D gene: NA; J gene: TRBJ2-3; CDR3 DNA: TGTGCCAGCAGCTTGCAGCAGGGTCCGAGCACAGATACGCAGTATTTT; CDR3 protein: CASSLQQGPSTDTQYF
V gene: TRBV7-8; clone size: NA; D gene: TRBD1; J gene: TRBJ1-5; CDR3 DNA: TGTGCCAGCGGACAGGGCTTAGGTCAGCCCCAGCATTTT; CDR3 protein: CASGQGLGQPQHF
V gene: TRBV14; clone size: NA; D gene: NA; J gene: TRBJ2-2; CDR3 DNA: TGTGCCAGCAGCCAACGGTACACCGGGGAGCTGTTTTTT; CDR3 protein: CASSQRYTGELFF
V gene: TRBV30; clone size: NA; D gene: TRBD1; J gene: TRBJ2-6; CDR3 DNA: TGTGCCTGGACTTTCTCTGGGACAGCTGGGGCCAACGTCCTGACTTTC; CDR3 protein: CAWTFSGTAGANVLTF
V gene: TRBV29-1; clone size: NA; D gene: TRBD2; J gene: TRBJ2-1; CDR3 DNA: TGCAGCGTTGAGGGGACTAGCACCTACAATGAGCAGTTCTTC; CDR3 protein: CSVEGTSTYNEQFF
V gene: TRBV4-3; clone size: NA; D gene: TRBD1; J gene: TRBJ1-3; CDR3 DNA: TGCGCCAGCAGCCAAGAAGTGGACAGGGACACTGGAAACACCATATATTTT; CDR3 protein: CASSQEVDRDTGNTIYF
V gene: TRBV11-2; clone size: NA; D gene: NA; J gene: TRBJ2-1; CDR3 DNA: TGTGCCAGCAGCTTAATGCGTGATGATGAGCAGTTCTTC; CDR3 protein: CASSLMRDDEQFF
V gene: TRBV18; clone size: NA; D gene: NA; J gene: TRBJ2-7; CDR3 DNA: TGTGCCAGCTCACCCTCCCAGGGTAGGGAGCAGTACTTC; CDR3 protein: CASSPSQGREQYF